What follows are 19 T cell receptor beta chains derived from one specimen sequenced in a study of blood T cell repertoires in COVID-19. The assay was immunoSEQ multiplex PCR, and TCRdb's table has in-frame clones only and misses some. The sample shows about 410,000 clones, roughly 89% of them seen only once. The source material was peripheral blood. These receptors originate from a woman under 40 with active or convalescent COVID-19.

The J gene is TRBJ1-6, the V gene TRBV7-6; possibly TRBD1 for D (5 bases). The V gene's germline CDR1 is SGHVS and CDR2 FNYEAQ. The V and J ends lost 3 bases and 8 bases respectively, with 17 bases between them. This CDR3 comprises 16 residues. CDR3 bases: TGTGCCAGCAGCTTTTCCGCAGGGTTAAAGGATTCACCCCTCCACTTT. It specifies CASSFSAGLKDSPLHF.

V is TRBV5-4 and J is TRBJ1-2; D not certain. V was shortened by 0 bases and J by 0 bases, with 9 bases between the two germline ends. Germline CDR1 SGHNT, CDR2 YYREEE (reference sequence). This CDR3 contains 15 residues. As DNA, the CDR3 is TGTGCCAGCAGCTTGGTGGGCAGCTCTAACTATGGCTACACCTTC. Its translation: CASSLVGSSNYGYTF. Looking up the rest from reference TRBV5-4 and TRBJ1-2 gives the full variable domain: ETGVTQSPTHLIKTRGQQVTLRCSSQSGHNTVSWYQQALGQGPQFIFQYYREEENGRGNFPPRFSGLQFPNYSSELNVNALELDDSALYLCASSLVGSSNYGYTFGSGTRLTVV.

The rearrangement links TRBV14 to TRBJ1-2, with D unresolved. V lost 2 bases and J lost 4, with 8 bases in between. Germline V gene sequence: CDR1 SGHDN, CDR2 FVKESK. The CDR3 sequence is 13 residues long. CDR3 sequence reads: CASSQTSGYGYTF. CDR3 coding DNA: TGTGCCAGCAGCCAAACATCAGGCTATGGCTACACCTTC. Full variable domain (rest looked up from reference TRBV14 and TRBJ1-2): EAGVTQFPSHSVIEKGQTVTLRCDPISGHDNLYWYRRVMGKEIKFLLHFVKESKQDESGMPNNRFLAERTGGTYSTLKVQPAELEDSGVYFCASSQTSGYGYTFGSGTRLTVV.

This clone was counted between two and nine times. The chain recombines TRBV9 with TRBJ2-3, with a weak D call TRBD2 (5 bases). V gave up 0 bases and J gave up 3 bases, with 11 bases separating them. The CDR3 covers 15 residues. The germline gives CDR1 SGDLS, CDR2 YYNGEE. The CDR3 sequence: CASSVAVGVTDTQYF. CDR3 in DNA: TGTGCCAGCAGCGTAGCGGTGGGAGTAACAGATACGCAGTATTTT.

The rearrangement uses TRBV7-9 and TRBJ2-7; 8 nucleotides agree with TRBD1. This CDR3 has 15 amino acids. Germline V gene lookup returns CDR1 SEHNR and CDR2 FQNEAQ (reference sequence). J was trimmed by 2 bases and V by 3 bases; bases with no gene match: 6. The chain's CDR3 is CASSFSTGAAYEQYF. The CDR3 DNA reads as TGTGCCAGCAGCTTTTCGACAGGGGCGGCCTACGAGCAGTACTTC. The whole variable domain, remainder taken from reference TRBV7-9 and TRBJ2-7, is DTGVSQNPRHKITKRGQNVTFRCDPISEHNRLYWYRQTLGQGPEFLTYFQNEAQLEKSRLLSDRFSAERPKGSFSTLEIQRTEQGDSAMYLCASSFSTGAAYEQYFGPGTRLTVT.

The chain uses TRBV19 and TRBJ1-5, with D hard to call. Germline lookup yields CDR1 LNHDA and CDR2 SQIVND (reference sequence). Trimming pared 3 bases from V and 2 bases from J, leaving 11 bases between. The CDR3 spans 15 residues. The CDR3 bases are TGTGCCAGTAGTATGTACAGCCCGGGCAATCAGCCCCAGCATTTT. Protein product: CASSMYSPGNQPQHF.

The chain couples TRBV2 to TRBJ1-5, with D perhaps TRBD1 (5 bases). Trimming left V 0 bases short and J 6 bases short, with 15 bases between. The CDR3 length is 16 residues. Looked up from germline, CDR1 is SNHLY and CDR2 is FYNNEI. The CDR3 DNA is TGTGCCAGCAGTGAAGCGAGGCAGGGAGGCGGTCAGCCCCAGCATTTT. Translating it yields CASSEARQGGGQPQHF.

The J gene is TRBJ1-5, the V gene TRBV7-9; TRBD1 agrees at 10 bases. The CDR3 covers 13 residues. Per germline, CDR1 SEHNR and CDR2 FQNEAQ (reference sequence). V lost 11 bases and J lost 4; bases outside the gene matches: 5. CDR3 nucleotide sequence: TGTGCCTCCAGGGGACAGGGGAATCAGCCCCAGCATTTT. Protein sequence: CASRGQGNQPQHF.

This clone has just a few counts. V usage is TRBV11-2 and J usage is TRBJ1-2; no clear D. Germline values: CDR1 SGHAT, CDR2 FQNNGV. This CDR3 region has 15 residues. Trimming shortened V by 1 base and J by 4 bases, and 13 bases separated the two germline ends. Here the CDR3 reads CASSLAPGSVYGYTF. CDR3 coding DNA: TGTGCCAGCAGCTTAGCCCCAGGTTCGGTCTATGGCTACACCTTC.

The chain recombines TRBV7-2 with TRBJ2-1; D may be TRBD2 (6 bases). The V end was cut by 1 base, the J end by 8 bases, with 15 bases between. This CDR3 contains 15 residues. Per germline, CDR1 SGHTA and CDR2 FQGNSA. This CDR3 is CASSLELAVLYEQFF. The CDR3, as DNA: TGTGCCAGCAGCTTAGAACTAGCAGTCCTCTATGAGCAGTTCTTC.

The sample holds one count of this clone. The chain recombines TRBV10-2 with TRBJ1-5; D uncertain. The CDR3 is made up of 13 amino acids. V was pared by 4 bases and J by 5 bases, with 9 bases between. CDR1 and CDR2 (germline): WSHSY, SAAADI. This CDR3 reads CASSGQVDQPQHF. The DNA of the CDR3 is TGCGCCAGCAGTGGTCAGGTTGATCAGCCCCAGCATTTT.

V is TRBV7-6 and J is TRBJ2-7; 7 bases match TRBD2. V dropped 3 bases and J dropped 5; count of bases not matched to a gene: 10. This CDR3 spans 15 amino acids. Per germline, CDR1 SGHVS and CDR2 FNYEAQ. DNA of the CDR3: TGTGCCAGCAGCTTCTTGGGACTATCGCTCGACGAGCAGTACTTC. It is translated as CASSFLGLSLDEQYF.

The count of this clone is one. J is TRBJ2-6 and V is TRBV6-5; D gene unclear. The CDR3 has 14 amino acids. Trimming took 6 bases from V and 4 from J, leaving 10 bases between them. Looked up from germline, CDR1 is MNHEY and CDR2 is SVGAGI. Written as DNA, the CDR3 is TGTGCCAGCAGCCACAGTACCGGGGCCAACGTCCTGACTTTC. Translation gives CASSHSTGANVLTF.

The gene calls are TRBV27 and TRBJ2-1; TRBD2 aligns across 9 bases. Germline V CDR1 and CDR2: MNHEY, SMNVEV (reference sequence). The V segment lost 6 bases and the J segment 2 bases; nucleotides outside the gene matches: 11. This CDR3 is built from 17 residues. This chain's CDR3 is CASRPPGTSNTYNEQFF. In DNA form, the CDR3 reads TGTGCCAGCAGACCCCCCGGGACTAGCAACACCTACAATGAGCAGTTCTTC.

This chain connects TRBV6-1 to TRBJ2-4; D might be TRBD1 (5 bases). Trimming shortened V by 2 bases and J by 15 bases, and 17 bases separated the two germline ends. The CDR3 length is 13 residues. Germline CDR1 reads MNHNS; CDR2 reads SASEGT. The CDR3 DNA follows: TGTGCCAGCAGTGAATTCCGTGGCAGGGCGGTGTACTTC. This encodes CASSEFRGRAVYF.

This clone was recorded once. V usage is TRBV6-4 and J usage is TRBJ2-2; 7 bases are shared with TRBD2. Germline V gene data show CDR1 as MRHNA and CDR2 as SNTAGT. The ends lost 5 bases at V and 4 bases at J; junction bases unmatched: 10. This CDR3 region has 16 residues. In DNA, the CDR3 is TGTGCCAGCAGTCCGGGGCTAGCGGAAGGCACCGGGGAGCTGTTTTTT. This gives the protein CASSPGLAEGTGELFF.

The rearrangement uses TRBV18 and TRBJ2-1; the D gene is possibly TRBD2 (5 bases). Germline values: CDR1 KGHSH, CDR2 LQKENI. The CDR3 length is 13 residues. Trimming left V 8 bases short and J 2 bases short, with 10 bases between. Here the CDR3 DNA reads TGTGCCAGCGTACTTAGCGCCTACAATGAGCAGTTCTTC. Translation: CASVLSAYNEQFF.

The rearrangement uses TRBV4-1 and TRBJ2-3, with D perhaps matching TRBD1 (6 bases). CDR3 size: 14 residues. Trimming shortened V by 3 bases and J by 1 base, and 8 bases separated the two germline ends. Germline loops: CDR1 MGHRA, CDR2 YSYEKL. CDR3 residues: CASSHRQGTDTQYF. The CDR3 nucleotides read TGCGCCAGCAGCCACAGACAGGGCACAGATACGCAGTATTTT.

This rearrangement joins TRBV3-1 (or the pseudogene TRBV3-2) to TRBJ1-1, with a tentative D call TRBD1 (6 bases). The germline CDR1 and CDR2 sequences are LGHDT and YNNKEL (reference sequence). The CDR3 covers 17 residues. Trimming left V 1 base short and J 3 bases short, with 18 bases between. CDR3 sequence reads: CASSQVQGRGLDTEAFF. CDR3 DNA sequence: TGTGCCAGCAGCCAAGTCCAGGGGCGGGGGCTGGACACTGAAGCTTTCTTT.